The 16 T cell receptor beta chains reported below all come from one sample, sequenced in a study of blood T cell repertoires in COVID-19. Produced via immunoSEQ multiplex PCR; TCRdb's table is partial and in-frame only. The sample contains around 40,000 clones, about 90% of which appear only once. Sequenced material: peripheral blood. The receptors were sampled from a man between 60 and 75 years old with COVID-19, enrolled during active disease.

V gene TRBV9 combines with J gene TRBJ2-1; TRBD2 agrees at 14 bases. This CDR3 has 17 amino acids. V trimming: 3 bases; J trimming: 5 bases; junction bases outside the gene matches: 7. Germline V gives CDR1 SGDLS, CDR2 YYNGEE. CDR3 sequence: CASSDNPGLAGDNEQFF. The DNA for the CDR3 is TGTGCCAGCAGCGACAACCCGGGACTAGCGGGAGACAATGAGCAGTTCTTC.

CDR3 DNA: TGTGCCAGCAGCTACGAGACTAGCGGAGCATTCGAGCAGTACTTC. This translates into CASSYETSGAFEQYF. J is TRBJ2-7 and V is TRBV11-2, with 9 positions matching TRBD2. CDR1 is SGHAT and CDR2 is FQNNGV in the germline V gene. Trimming removed 4 bases from V and 6 bases from J; junction bases left unmatched: 10. CDR3 length equals 15 residues.

The chain employs TRBV18 and TRBJ2-3; the D is unclear. Deletions cut 1 base from V and 0 bases from J, with 11 bases between. The CDR3 contains 16 residues. Germline assignment: CDR1 KGHSH and CDR2 LQKENI. CDR3 DNA: TGTGCCAGCTCACCACTATCCGCGACTAGCACAGATACGCAGTATTTT. Protein: CASSPLSATSTDTQYF.

CDR3 nucleotide sequence: TGTGCCAGCAGTGAATTCGGACAGACCACAGATACGCAGTATTTT. Amino acids: CASSEFGQTTDTQYF. The rearrangement links TRBV6-1 to TRBJ2-3, with D perhaps matching TRBD1 (6 bases). Germline-derived CDR1 and CDR2 are MNHNS and SASEGT. Between the trimmed V and J ends, which lost 2 bases and 2 bases, there was a span of 11 bases. CDR3 length: 15 amino acids.

The chain couples TRBV7-9 to TRBJ1-6; D unresolved. This CDR3 region has 12 residues. Germline-derived CDR1 and CDR2 are SEHNR and FQNEAQ (reference sequence). V was shortened by 3 bases and J by 9 bases, with 6 bases between the two germline ends. This CDR3 reads CASSFRGSPLHF. The CDR3, as DNA: TGTGCCAGCAGCTTCAGAGGTTCACCCCTCCACTTT.

This chain links TRBV11-3 with TRBJ1-1, with 8 nucleotides matching TRBD1. CDR1 is SGHNT and CDR2 is YENEEA in the germline V gene. The CDR3 extends over 13 amino acids. J was trimmed by 11 bases and V by 5 bases; bases with no gene match: 10. DNA of the CDR3: TGTGCCAGCAGCCCAGGACAGGGATCCGTGGCTTTCTTT. It yields the protein CASSPGQGSVAFF.

The J gene is TRBJ1-3, the V gene TRBV27; D uncertain. Germline CDR1 MNHEY, CDR2 SMNVEV (reference sequence). V dropped 6 bases and J dropped 4 bases, with 10 bases sitting between them. The CDR3 is 13 residues long. CDR3 in amino acids: CASRPLGGNTIYF. CDR3 nucleotides: TGTGCCAGCAGGCCCCTCGGGGGAAACACCATATATTTT.

The chain uses TRBV7-9 and TRBJ2-2, with D possibly being TRBD1 (5 bases). Trimming took off 2 bases at V and 1 base at J, with 14 bases between the two ends. The CDR3 length is 17 residues. Germline V gene lookup returns CDR1 SEHNR and CDR2 FQNEAQ (reference sequence). CDR3 nucleotides: TGTGCCAGCAGCTTAAGGGTCGGTCAGGGGAACACCGGGGAGCTGTTTTTT. It is translated as CASSLRVGQGNTGELFF.

This sequence joins TRBV4-2 and TRBJ2-1; 9 bases fit TRBD2. Germline V gene sequence: CDR1 LGHNA, CDR2 YNFKEQ. The CDR3 sequence is 14 residues long. The J segment lost 8 bases and the V segment lost 4 bases, leaving 6 bases of the junction unmatched. Here the CDR3 DNA reads TGTGCCAGCAGCCCGGGCGGGGGGGAGGATGAGCAGTTCTTC. Residues: CASSPGGGEDEQFF.

This chain connects TRBV29-1 to TRBJ2-1, with 7 bases matching TRBD2. The trim removed 5 bases at V and 15 bases at J, leaving 10 bases unmatched. CDR1 is SQVTM and CDR2 is ANQGSEA in the germline V gene. The CDR3 runs to 11 residues. The CDR3 reads CSVSITGRLFF. The DNA for the CDR3 is TGCAGCGTTTCTATAACCGGGAGGCTGTTCTTC.

V is TRBV2 and J is TRBJ2-7, with 7 bases lining up with TRBD1. V lost 5 bases, J lost 0 bases, and 7 bases stayed unmatched. The V gene's germline CDR1 is SNHLY and CDR2 FYNNEI. This CDR3 region has 15 residues. The CDR3 sequence is CASSSRQGASYEQYF. CDR3 DNA: TGTGCCAGCAGTAGCCGACAGGGAGCCTCCTACGAGCAGTACTTC.

About this clone: One end of the junction is discordant with germline, which a read error may explain. The identical CDR3 is also encoded by other nucleotide sequences in the sample. The V gene is TRBV2, the J gene TRBJ2-7; D is undetermined. Looked up from germline, CDR1 is SNHLY and CDR2 is FYNNEI. The CDR3 extends over 13 amino acids. The CDR3 loop reads CASSGEVRTRRHF. The CDR3 DNA follows: TGTGCCAGCAGTGGAGAGGTCCGCACACGTCGTCACTTC.

The V and J genes are TRBV27 and TRBJ1-4; 7 bases fit TRBD1. The germline V gene encodes CDR1 MNHEY and CDR2 SMNVEV (reference sequence). V shed 0 bases and J 10 bases; nucleotides not matched to a gene: 11. The CDR3 spans 16 residues. CDR3 nucleotide sequence: TGTGCCAGCAGTTTATCGGCCAGGGGGATGGACCTAAAACTGTTTTTT. Translation: CASSLSARGMDLKLFF. Drawing the rest from reference TRBV27 and TRBJ1-4, the complete variable domain is EAQVTQNPRYLITVTGKKLTVTCSQNMNHEYMSWYRQDPGLGLRQIYYSMNVEVTDKGDVPEGYKVSRKEKRNFPLILESPSPNQTSLYFCASSLSARGMDLKLFFGSGTQLSVL.

This sequence joins TRBV7-9 and TRBJ2-1; TRBD2 matches at 9 bases. Germline-derived CDR1 and CDR2 are SEHNR and FQNEAQ (reference sequence). This CDR3 spans 15 amino acids. V lost 2 bases, J lost 7 bases, and 6 bases stayed unmatched. The CDR3 region is CASSLQSGRMNEQFF. Written as DNA, the CDR3 is TGTGCCAGCAGCTTACAAAGCGGGAGGATGAATGAGCAGTTCTTC. The variable domain in full, with the rest retrieved from reference TRBV7-9 and TRBJ2-1, is DTGVSQNPRHKITKRGQNVTFRCDPISEHNRLYWYRQTLGQGPEFLTYFQNEAQLEKSRLLSDRFSAERPKGSFSTLEIQRTEQGDSAMYLCASSLQSGRMNEQFFGPGTRLTVL.

The chain employs TRBV10-3 and TRBJ2-6; D gene unclear. The V and J ends lost 2 bases and 0 bases respectively, with 8 bases between them. This CDR3 is 16 amino acids long. Germline V CDR1 and CDR2: ENHRY, SYGVKD. The CDR3 loop reads CAISEGPNSGANVLTF. In DNA form, the CDR3 reads TGTGCCATCAGTGAGGGTCCTAACTCTGGGGCCAACGTCCTGACTTTC.

V is TRBV19 and J is TRBJ1-4, with 8 bases identical to TRBD1. The germline V gene encodes CDR1 LNHDA and CDR2 SQIVND (reference sequence). The CDR3 runs 15 residues. V lost 5 bases and J lost 8; bases outside the gene matches: 10. Here the CDR3 reads CASSAQTGAQEKLFF. CDR3 bases: TGTGCCAGTAGTGCTCAGACAGGGGCGCAAGAAAAACTGTTTTTT.